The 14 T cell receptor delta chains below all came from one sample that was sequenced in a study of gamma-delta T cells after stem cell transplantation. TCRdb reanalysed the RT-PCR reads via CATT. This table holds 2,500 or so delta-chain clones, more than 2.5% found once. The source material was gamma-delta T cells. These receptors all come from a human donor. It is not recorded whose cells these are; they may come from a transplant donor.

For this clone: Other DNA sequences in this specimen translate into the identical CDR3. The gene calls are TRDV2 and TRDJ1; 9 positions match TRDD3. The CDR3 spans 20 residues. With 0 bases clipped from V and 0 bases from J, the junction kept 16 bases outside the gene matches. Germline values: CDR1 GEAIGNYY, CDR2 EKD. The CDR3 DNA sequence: TGTGCCTGTGACACCGTTACGCCTAGTACTGGGGGACCTTACACCGATAAACTCATCTTT. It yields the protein CACDTVTPSTGGPYTDKLIF.

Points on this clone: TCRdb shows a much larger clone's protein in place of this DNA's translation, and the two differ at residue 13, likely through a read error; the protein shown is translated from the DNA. The CDR3 region is CACDLLLTGGSYADKLIF. The CDR3, as DNA: TGTGCCTGTGACTTGCTACTTACTGGGGGATCCTACGCCGATAAACTCATCTTT. V and J are TRDV2 and TRDJ1, with TRDD3 identical over 10 bases. The CDR3 extends over 18 amino acids. The J segment lost 3 bases and the V segment lost 3 bases, leaving 15 bases of the junction unmatched. CDR1 and CDR2 from the germline V gene are GEAIGNYY and EKD.

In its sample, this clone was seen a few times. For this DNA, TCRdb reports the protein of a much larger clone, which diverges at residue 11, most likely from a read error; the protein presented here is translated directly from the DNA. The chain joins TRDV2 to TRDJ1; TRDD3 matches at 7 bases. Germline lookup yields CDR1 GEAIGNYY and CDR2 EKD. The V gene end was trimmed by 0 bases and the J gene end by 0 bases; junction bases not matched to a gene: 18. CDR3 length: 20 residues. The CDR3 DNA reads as TGTGCCTGTGACACCCCCTCGAGCTGGGGGGTCCCGGAGTACACCGATAAACTCATCTTT. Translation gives CACDTPSSWGVPEYTDKLIF.

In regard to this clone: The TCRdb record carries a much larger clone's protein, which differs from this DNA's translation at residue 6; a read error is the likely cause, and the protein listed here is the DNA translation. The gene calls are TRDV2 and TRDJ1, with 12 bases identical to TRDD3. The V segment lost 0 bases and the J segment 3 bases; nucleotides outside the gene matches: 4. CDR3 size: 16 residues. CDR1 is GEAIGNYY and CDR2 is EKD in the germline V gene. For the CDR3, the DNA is TGTGCCTGTGACACCGTACTGGGGGATACTTCCGATAAACTCATCTTT. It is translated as CACDTVLGDTSDKLIF.

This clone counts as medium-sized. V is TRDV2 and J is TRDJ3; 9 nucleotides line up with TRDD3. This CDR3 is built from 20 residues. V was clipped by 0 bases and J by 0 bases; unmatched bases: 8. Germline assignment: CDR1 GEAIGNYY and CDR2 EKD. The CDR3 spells CACDTGTGGGSSWDTRQMFF. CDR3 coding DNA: TGTGCCTGTGACACCGGAACTGGGGGAGGCAGCTCCTGGGACACCCGACAGATGTTTTTC.

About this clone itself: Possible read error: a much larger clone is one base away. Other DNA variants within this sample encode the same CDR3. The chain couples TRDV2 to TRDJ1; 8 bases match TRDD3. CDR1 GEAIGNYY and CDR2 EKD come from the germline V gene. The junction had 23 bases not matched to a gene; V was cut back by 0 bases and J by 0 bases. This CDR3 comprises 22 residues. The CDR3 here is CACDTVGGETASWGTHTDKLIF. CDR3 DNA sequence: TGTGCCTGTGACACCGTTGGTGGGGAGACTGCCTCCTGGGGGACCCACACCGATAAACTCATCTTT.

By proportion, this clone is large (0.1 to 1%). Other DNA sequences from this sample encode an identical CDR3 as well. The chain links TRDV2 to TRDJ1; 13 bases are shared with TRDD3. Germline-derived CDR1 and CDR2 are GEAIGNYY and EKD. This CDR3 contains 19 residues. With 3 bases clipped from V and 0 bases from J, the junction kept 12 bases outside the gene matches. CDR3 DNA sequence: TGTGCCTGTGACGCTGTACTGGGGGATACGAAGGGGTACACCGATAAACTCATCTTT. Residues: CACDAVLGDTKGYTDKLIF.

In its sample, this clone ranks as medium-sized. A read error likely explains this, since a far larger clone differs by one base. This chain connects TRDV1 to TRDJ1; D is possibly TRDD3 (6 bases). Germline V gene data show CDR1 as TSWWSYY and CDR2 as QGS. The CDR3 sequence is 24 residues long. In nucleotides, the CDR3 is TGTGCTCTTGGGGAACCCCTCGGCTTGCGGGACTCTGGGGACCCATCCCCGTACACCGATAAACCCATCTTT. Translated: CALGEPLGLRDSGDPSPYTDKPIF.

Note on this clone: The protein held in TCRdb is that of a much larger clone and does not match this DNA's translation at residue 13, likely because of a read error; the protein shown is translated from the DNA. The CDR3 here is CACVLLGVGQKEADKLIF. The CDR3 nucleotides are TGTGCCTGTGTTCTCCTGGGCGTCGGGCAAAAGGAGGCCGATAAACTCATCTTT. V gene TRDV2 combines with J gene TRDJ1; D may be TRDD3 (5 bases). Trimming took 5 bases from V and 3 from J, leaving 27 bases between them. CDR3 length: 18 amino acids. Germline assignment: CDR1 GEAIGNYY and CDR2 EKD.

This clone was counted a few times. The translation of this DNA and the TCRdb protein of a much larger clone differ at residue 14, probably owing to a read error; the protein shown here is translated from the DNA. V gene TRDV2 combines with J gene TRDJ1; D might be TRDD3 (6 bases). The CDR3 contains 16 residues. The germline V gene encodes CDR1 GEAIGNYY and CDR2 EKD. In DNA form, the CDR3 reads TGTGCCTGTGACACCGTACTGGGACGGGCCACCGATAAACCCATCTTT. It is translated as CACDTVLGRATDKPIF.

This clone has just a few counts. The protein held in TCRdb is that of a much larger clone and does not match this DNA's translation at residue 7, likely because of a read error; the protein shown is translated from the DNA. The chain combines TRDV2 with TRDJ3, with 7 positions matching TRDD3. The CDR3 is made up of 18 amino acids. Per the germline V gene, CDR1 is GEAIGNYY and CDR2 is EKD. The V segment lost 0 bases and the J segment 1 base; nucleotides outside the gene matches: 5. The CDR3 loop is CACDTVGISSWDTRQMFF. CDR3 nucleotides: TGTGCCTGTGACACCGTGGGGATAAGTTCCTGGGACACCCGACAGATGTTTTTC.

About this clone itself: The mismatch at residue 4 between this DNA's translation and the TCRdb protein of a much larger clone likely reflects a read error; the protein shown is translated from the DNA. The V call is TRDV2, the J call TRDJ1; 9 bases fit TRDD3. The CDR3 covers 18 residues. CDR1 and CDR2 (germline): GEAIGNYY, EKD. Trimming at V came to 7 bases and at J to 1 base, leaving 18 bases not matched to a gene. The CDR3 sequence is CACPFLTGGRETTDKLIF. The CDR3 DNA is TGTGCCTGCCCCTTCCTCACTGGGGGAAGAGAGACCACCGATAAACTCATCTTT.

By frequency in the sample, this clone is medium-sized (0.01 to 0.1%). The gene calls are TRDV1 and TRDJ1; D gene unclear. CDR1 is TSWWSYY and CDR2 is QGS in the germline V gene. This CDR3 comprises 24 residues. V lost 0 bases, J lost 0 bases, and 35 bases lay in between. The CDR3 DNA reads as TGTGCTCTTGGGGAACTAAAAGCCCCGGGCTACCACCACCCAGGACGGGGTAACACCGATAAACTCATCTTT. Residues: CALGELKAPGYHHPGRGNTDKLIF.

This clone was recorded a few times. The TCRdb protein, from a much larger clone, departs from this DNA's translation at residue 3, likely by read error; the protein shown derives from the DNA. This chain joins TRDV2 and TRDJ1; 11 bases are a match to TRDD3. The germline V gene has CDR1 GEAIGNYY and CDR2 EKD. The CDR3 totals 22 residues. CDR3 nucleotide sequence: TGTGCCCGTGACACAATTCCTACGCTGGGGGATACTGAACCTAAGTACACCGATAAACTCATCTTT. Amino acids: CARDTIPTLGDTEPKYTDKLIF.